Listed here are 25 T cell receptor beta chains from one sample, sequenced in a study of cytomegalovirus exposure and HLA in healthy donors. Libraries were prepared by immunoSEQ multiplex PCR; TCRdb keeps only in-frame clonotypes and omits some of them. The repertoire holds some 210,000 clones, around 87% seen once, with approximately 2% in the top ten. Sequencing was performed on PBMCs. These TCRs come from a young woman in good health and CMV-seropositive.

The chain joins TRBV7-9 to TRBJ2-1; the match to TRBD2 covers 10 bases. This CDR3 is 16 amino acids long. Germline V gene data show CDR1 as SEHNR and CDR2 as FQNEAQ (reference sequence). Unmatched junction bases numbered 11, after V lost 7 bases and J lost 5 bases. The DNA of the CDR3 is TGTGCCAGCATCAAACCCGGGACTAGCGAGCACAATGAGCAGTTCTTC. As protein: CASIKPGTSEHNEQFF.

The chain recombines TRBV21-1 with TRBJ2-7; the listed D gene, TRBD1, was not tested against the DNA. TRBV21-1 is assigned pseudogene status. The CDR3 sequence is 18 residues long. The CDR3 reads CASSKVLFDRALGYEQYF. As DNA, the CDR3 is TGTGCCAGCAGCAAAGTCCTATTCGACAGGGCCCTCGGGTACGAGCAGTACTTC.

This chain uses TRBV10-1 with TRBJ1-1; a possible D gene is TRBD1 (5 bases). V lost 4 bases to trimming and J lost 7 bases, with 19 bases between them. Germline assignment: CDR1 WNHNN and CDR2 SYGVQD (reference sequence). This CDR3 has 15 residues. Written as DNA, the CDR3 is TGCGCCAGCAGTGTACGACGACAGAGTATTGGTGAAGCTTTCTTT. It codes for CASSVRRQSIGEAFF.

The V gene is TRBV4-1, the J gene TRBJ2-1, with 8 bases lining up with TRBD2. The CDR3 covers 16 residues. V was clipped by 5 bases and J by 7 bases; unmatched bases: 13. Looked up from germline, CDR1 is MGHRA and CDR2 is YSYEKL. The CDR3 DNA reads TGCGCCAGCAGCTCCCCCCGAGCGGGAGATCCAAATGAGCAGTTCTTC. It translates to CASSSPRAGDPNEQFF.

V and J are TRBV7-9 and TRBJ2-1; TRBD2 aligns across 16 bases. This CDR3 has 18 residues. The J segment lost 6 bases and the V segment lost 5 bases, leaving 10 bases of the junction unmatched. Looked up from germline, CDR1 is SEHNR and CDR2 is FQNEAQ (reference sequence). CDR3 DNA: TGTGCCAGCAGCCTAGGGACTAGCGGGAGGGCCCTGGGCAATGAGCAGTTCTTC. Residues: CASSLGTSGRALGNEQFF. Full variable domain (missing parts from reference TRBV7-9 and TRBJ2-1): DTGVSQNPRHKITKRGQNVTFRCDPISEHNRLYWYRQTLGQGPEFLTYFQNEAQLEKSRLLSDRFSAERPKGSFSTLEIQRTEQGDSAMYLCASSLGTSGRALGNEQFFGPGTRLTVL.

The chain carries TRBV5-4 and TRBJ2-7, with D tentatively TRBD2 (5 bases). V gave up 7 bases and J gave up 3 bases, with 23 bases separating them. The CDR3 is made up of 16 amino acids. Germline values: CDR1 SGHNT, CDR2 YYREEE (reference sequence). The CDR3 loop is CASPGVVLAGGYEQYF. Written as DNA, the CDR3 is TGTGCCAGCCCCGGGGTGGTTTTGGCTGGAGGCTACGAGCAGTACTTC. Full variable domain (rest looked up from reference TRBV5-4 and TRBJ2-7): ETGVTQSPTHLIKTRGQQVTLRCSSQSGHNTVSWYQQALGQGPQFIFQYYREEENGRGNFPPRFSGLQFPNYSSELNVNALELDDSALYLCASPGVVLAGGYEQYFGPGTRLTVT.

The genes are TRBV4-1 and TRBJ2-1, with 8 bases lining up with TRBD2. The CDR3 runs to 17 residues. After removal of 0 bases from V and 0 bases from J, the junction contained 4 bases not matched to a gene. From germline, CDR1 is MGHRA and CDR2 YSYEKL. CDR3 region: CASSQDAGGSSYNEQFF. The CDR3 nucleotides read TGCGCCAGCAGCCAAGACGCGGGAGGAAGCTCCTACAATGAGCAGTTCTTC.

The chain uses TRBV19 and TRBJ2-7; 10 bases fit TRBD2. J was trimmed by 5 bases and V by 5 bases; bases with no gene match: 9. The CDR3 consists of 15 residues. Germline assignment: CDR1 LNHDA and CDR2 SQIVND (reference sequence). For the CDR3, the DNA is TGTGCCAGTAGTGTTGCTAGCGGGAGTATCGACGAGCAGTACTTC. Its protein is CASSVASGSIDEQYF.

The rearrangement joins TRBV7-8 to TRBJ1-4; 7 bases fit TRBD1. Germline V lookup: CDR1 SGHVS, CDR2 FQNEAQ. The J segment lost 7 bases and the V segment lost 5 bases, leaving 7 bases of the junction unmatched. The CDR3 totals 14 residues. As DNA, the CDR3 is TGTGCCAGCAGCCGAGGGGGCTCTGCTGAAAAACTGTTTTTT. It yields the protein CASSRGGSAEKLFF.

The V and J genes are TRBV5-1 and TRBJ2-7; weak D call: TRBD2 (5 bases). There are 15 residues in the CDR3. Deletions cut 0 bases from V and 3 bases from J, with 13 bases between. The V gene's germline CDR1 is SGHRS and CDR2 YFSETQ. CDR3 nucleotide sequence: TGCGCCAGCAGCTTGGTGACCGGAGGTAGCTACGAGCAGTACTTC. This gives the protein CASSLVTGGSYEQYF.

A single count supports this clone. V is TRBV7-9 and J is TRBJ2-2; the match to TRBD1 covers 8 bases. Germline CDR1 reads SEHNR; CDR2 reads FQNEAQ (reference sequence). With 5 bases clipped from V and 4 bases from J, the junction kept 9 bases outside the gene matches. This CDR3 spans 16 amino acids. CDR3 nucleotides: TGTGCCAGCAGCCTCCTCCGGACAGGGCGCACCGGGGAGCTGTTTTTT. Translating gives CASSLLRTGRTGELFF.

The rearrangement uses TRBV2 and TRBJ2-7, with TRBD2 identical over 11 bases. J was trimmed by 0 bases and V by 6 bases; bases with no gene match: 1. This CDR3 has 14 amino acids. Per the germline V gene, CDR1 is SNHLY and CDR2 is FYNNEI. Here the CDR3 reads CASRGLAASYEQYF. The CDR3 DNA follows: TGTGCCAGCAGGGGACTAGCGGCCTCCTACGAGCAGTACTTC.

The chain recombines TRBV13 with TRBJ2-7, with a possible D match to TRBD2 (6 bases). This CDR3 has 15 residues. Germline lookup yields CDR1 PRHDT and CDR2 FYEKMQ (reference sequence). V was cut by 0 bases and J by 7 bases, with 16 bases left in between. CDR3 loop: CASSLGVTGLREQYF. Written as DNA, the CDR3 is TGTGCCAGCAGCTTAGGCGTTACGGGACTCCGGGAGCAGTACTTC.

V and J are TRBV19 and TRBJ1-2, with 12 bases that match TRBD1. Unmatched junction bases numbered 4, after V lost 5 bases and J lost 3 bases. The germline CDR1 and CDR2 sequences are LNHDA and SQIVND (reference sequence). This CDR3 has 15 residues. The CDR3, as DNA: TGTGCCAGTAGTCCAGGGACAGGGGGCTACTATGGCTACACCTTC. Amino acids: CASSPGTGGYYGYTF.

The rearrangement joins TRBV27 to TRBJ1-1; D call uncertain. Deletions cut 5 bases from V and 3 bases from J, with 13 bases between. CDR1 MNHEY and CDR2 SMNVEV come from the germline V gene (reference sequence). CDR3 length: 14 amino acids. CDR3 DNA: TGTGCCAGCAGTCCCGTAACATTTTACACTGAAGCTTTCTTT. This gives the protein CASSPVTFYTEAFF.

CDR3 residues: CASSSDLIQPQHF. CDR3 nucleotides: TGTGCCAGCAGCTCGGACTTGATTCAGCCCCAGCATTTT. This chain joins TRBV7-2 and TRBJ1-5, with no clear D. The CDR3 is made up of 13 amino acids. V was clipped by 4 bases and J by 6 bases, with 10 bases between them. Germline lookup yields CDR1 SGHTA and CDR2 FQGNSA.

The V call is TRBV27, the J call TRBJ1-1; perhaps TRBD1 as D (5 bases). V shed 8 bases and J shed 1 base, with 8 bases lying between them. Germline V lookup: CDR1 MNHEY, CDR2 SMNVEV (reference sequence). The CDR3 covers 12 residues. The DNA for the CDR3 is TGTGCCAGCCGACAGAAGAACACTGAAGCTTTCTTT. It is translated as CASRQKNTEAFF.

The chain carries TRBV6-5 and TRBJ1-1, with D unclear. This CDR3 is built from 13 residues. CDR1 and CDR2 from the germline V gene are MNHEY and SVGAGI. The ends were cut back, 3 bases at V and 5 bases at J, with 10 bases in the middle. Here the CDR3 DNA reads TGTGCCAGCAGTTATGGACCGGGGACTGAAGCTTTCTTT. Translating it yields CASSYGPGTEAFF.

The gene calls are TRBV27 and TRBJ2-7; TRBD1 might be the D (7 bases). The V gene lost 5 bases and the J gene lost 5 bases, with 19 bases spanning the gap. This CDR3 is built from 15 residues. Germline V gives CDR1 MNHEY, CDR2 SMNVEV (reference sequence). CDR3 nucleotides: TGTGCCAGCAGTGCCTCCCCCAGGGGGGTCCACGAGCAGTACTTC. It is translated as CASSASPRGVHEQYF.

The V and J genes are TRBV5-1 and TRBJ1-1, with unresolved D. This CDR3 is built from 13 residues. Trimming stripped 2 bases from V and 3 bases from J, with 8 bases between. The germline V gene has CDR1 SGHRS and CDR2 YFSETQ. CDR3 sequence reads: CASSFLEDTEAFF. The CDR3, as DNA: TGCGCCAGCAGCTTTTTAGAGGACACTGAAGCTTTCTTT.

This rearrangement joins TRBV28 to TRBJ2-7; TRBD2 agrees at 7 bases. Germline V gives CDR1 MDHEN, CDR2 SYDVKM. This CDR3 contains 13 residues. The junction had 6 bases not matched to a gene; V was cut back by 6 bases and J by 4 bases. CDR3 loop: CASRSTSVYEQYF. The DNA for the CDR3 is TGTGCCAGCAGGTCCACTAGCGTATACGAGCAGTACTTC.

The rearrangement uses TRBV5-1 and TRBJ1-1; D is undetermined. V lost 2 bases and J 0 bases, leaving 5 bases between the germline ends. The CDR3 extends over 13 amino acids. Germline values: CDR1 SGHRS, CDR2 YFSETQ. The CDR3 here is CASSLTLNTEAFF. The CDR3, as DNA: TGCGCCAGCAGCTTAACATTGAACACTGAAGCTTTCTTT.

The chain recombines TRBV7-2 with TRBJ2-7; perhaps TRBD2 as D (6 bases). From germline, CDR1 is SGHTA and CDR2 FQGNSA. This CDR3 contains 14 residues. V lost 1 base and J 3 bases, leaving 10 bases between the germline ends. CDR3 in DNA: TGTGCCAGCAGCTTAGATGGGACTCACTACGAGCAGTACTTC. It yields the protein CASSLDGTHYEQYF.

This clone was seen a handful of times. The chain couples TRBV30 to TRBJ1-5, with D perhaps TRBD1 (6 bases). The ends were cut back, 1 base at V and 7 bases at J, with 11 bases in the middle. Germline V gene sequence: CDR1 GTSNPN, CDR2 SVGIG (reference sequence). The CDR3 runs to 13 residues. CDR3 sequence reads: CAWSERTAQPQHF. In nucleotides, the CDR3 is TGTGCCTGGAGTGAGAGGACAGCCCAGCCCCAGCATTTT.

CDR3 sequence reads: CASSLVRMNTEAFF. The CDR3 nucleotides are TGTGCCAGCAGTTTGGTCAGGATGAACACTGAAGCTTTCTTT. The chain uses TRBV28 and TRBJ1-1; D ambiguous. The CDR3 totals 14 residues. The V end lost 3 bases, the J end lost 0 bases, and 8 bases lay between the germline ends. Per the germline V gene, CDR1 is MDHEN and CDR2 is SYDVKM.